This T cell receptor beta chain was sequenced during a study of T cell responses to AZD1222 COVID-19 vaccine. This CDR3 has 16 residues. V gave up 7 bases and J gave up 3 bases, with 18 bases separating them. Per the germline V gene, CDR1 is LNHDA and CDR2 is SQIVND (reference sequence). Some clones are missing from TCRdb's copy, which holds only in-frame ones; the method was immunoSEQ multiplex PCR. The data contain some 120,000 clones, nearly 90% of them singletons. The clonotype comes from an adult in good health. Here the sequenced sample was peripheral blood, taken on day 0 of AZD1222 vaccination. The V and J genes are TRBV19 and TRBJ2-2, with D perhaps matching TRBD1 (6 bases). The CDR3 sequence is CASTEYPGTYTGELFF. The CDR3 DNA is TGTGCCAGTACCGAATACCCCGGGACATACACCGGGGAGCTGTTTTTT.